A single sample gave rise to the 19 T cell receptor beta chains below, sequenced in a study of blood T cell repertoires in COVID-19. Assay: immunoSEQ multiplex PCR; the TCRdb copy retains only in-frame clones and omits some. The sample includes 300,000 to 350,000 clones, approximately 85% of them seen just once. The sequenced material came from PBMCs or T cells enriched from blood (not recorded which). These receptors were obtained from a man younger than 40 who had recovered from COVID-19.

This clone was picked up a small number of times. The CDR3 nucleotides read TGCAGCGCCGGACAGGGCTATGGCTACACCTTC. It translates to CSAGQGYGYTF. The chain couples TRBV29-1 to TRBJ1-2; TRBD1 matches 8 bases. This CDR3 has 11 amino acids. Trimming removed 7 bases from V and 4 bases from J; junction bases left unmatched: 2. CDR1 and CDR2 from the germline V gene are SQVTM and ANQGSEA. The complete variable domain, with remaining parts taken from reference TRBV29-1 and TRBJ1-2, reads SAVISQKPSRDICQRGTSLTIQCQVDSQVTMMFWYRQQPGQSLTLIATANQGSEATYESGFVIDKFPISRPNLTFSTLTVSNMSPEDSSIYLCSAGQGYGYTFGSGTRLTVV.

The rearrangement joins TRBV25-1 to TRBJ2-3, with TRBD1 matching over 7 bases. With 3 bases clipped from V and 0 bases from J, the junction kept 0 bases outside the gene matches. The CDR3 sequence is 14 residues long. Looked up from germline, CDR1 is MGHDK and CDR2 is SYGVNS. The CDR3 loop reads CASSETGSTDTQYF. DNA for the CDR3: TGTGCCAGCAGTGAGACAGGGAGCACAGATACGCAGTATTTT.

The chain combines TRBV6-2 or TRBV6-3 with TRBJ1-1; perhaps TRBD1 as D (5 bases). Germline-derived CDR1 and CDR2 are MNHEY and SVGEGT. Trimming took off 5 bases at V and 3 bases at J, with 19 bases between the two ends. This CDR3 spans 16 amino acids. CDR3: CASSPSGGGRHTEAFF. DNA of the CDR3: TGTGCCAGCAGTCCCTCCGGGGGTGGAAGGCACACTGAAGCTTTCTTT.

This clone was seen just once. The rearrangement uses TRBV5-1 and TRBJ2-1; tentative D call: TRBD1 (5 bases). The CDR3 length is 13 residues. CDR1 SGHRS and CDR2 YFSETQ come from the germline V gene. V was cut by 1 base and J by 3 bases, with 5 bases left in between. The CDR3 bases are TGCGCCAGCAGCTTGACAGGCTACAATGAGCAGTTCTTC. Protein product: CASSLTGYNEQFF.

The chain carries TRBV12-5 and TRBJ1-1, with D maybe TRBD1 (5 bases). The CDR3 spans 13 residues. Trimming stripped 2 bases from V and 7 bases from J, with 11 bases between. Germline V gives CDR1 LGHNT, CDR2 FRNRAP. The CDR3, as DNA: TGTGCTAGTGGTTTGTTCAGGAGGGGTGAAGCTTTCTTT. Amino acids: CASGLFRRGEAFF.

CDR3 nucleotide sequence: TGCGCCAGCAGCTTGGGGGGGCCCAGCGGCTACACCTTC. Protein sequence: CASSLGGPSGYTF. The chain uses TRBV5-1 and TRBJ1-2, with TRBD1 as a possible D gene (6 bases). Germline values: CDR1 SGHRS, CDR2 YFSETQ. The CDR3 has 13 amino acids. Trimming removed 0 bases from V and 8 bases from J, with 11 bases in between. The variable domain in full, with the rest retrieved from reference TRBV5-1 and TRBJ1-2, is KAGVTQTPRYLIKTRGQQVTLSCSPISGHRSVSWYQQTPGQGLQFLFEYFSETQRNKGNFPGRFSGRQFSNSRSEMNVSTLELGDSALYLCASSLGGPSGYTFGSGTRLTVV.

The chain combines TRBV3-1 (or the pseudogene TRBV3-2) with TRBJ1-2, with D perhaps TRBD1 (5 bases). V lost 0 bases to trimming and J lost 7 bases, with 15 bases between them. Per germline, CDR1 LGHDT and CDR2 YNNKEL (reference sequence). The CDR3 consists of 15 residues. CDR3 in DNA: TGTGCCAGCAGCCAAGACGGGGGTTTCGATCGTGGCTACACCTTC. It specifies CASSQDGGFDRGYTF.

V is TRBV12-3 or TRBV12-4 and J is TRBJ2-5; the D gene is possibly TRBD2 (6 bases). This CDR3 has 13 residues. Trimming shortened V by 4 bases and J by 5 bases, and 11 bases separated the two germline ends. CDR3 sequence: CASSYTGTETQYF. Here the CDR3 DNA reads TGTGCCAGCAGTTACACCGGGACTGAGACCCAGTACTTC.

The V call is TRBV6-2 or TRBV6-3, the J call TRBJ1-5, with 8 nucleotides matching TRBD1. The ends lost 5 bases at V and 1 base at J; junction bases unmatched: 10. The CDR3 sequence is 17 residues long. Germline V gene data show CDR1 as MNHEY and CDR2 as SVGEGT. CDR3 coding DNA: TGTGCCAGCAGTCCGAGGACAGGGATCGTGAGCAATCAGCCCCAGCATTTT. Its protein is CASSPRTGIVSNQPQHF.

CDR3 amino acids: CASSPTGVETQYF. The DNA for the CDR3 is TGTGCCAGCTCACCGACAGGGGTTGAGACCCAGTACTTC. The chain recombines TRBV18 with TRBJ2-5; 8 bases are shared with TRBD1. There are 13 residues in the CDR3. Germline V gene lookup returns CDR1 KGHSH and CDR2 LQKENI. J was trimmed by 5 bases and V by 3 bases; bases with no gene match: 2.

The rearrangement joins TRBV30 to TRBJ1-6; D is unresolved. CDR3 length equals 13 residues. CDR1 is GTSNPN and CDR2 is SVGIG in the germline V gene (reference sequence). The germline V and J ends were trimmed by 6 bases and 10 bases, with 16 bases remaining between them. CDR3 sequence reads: CACADPGGSPLHF. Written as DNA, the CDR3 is TGTGCCTGCGCCGACCCAGGTGGATCACCCCTCCACTTT.

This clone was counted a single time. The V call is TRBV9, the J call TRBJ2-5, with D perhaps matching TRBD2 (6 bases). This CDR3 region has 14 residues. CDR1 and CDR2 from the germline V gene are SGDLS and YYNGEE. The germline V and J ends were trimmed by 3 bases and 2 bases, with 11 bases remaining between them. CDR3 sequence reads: CASSAGGWQETQYF. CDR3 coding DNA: TGTGCCAGCAGCGCTGGGGGGTGGCAAGAGACCCAGTACTTC.

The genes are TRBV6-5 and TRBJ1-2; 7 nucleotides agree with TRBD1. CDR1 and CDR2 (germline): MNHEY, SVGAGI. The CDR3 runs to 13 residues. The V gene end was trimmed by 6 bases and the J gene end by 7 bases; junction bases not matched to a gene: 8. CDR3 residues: CASRNRGDSGYTF. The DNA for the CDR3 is TGTGCCAGCAGAAACAGGGGAGACTCTGGCTACACCTTC.

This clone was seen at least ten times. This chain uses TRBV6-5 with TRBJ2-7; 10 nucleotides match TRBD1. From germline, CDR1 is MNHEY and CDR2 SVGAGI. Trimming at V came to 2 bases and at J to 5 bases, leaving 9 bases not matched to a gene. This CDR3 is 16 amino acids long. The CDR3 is CASSYIRTGGGNEQYF. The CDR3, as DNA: TGTGCCAGCAGTTACATCAGGACAGGGGGAGGAAACGAGCAGTACTTC.

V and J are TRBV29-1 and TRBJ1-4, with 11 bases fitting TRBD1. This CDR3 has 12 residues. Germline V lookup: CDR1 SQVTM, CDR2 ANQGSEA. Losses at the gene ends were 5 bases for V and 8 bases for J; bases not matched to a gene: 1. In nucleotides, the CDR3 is TGCAGCGTTAGGACAGGGGGCGAAAAACTGTTTTTT. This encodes CSVRTGGEKLFF.

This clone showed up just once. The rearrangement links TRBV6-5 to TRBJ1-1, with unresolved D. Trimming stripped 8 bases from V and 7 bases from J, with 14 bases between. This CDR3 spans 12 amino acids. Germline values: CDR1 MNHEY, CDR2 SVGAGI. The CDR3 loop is CASRGPANEAFF. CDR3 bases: TGTGCCAGCCGAGGGCCCGCCAATGAAGCTTTCTTT.

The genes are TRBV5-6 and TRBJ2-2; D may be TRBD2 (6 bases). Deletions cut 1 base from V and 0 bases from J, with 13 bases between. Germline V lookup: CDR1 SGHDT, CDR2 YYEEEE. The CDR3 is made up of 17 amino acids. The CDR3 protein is CASSLLGTEANTGELFF. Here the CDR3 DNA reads TGTGCCAGCAGCTTGTTGGGGACTGAAGCGAACACCGGGGAGCTGTTTTTT.

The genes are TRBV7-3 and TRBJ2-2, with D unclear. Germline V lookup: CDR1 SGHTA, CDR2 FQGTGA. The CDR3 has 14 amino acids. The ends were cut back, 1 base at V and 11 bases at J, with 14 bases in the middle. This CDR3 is CASSLIGGSVELFF. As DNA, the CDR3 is TGTGCCAGCAGCTTAATTGGCGGCTCGGTTGAGCTGTTTTTT.

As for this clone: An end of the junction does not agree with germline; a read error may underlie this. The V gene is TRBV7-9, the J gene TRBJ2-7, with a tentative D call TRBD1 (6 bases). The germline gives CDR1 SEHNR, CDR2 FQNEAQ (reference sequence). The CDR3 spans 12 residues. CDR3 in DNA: TGTGCCAGCAGTATTGGGGGCTACGAGCAATACTTC. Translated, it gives CASSIGGYEQYF.